Here is one TCR beta chain with its context. This sample was taken from a study of T cell clones after liver transplantation. Assay used: immunoSEQ multiplex PCR; TCRdb lists only in-frame clones, some missing. This sample has more than 100,000 clones, with about 86% found just once. After removal of 5 bases from V and 4 bases from J, the junction contained 12 bases not matched to a gene. The CDR3 is 16 amino acids. Germline-derived CDR1 and CDR2 are LGHNT and FRNRAP. The chain employs TRBV12-5 and TRBJ2-3; TRBD1 matches at 7 bases. This TCR derives from a human patient who received a liver transplant. A subset of T cells may come from the graft donor. The source was CD4+ T cells from blood, collected approximately 50 months after liver transplant. CDR3 region: CASGMGQRVSPDTQYF. The DNA for the CDR3 is TGTGCTAGTGGTATGGGACAGAGGGTTTCCCCAGATACGCAGTATTTT.